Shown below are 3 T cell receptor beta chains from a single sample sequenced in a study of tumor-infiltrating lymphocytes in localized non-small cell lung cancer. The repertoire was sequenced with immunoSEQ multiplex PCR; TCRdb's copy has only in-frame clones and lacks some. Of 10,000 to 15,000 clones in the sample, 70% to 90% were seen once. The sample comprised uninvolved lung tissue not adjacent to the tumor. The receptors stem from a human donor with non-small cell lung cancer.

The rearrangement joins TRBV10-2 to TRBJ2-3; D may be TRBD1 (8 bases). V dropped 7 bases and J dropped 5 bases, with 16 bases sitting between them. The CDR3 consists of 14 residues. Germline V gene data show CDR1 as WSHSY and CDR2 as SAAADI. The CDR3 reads CASKRQGRGDTQYF. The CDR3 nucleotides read TGCGCCAGCAAACGACAGGGGAGGGGAGATACGCAGTATTTT.

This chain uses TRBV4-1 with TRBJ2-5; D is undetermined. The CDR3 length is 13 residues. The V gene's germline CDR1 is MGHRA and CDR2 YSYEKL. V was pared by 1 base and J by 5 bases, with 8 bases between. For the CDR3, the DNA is TGCGCCAGCAGCCAAGTTGTAGGCGAGACCCAGTACTTC. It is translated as CASSQVVGETQYF.

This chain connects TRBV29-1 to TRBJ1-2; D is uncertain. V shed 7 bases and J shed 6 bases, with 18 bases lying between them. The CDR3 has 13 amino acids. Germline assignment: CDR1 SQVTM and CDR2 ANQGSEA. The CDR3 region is CSAVPGSMDGYTF. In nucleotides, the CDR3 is TGCAGCGCAGTCCCGGGGAGTATGGATGGCTACACCTTC.